Listed here are 29 T cell receptor beta chains from one sample, sequenced in a study of T cell responses to AZD1222 COVID-19 vaccine. Data came from immunoSEQ multiplex PCR; TCRdb stores just in-frame clones and leaves some out. Of 130,000 to 150,000 clones in the sample, approximately 90% were seen once. This specimen consisted of peripheral blood, obtained on day 0 of AZD1222 vaccination. These receptors were collected from an adult in good health.

This clone was counted once. The chain has TRBV6-5 and TRBJ1-6, with TRBD1 matching over 7 bases. With V trimmed by 4 bases and J by 7 bases, 10 bases remained unmatched. The CDR3 is made up of 16 amino acids. Germline V gene sequence: CDR1 MNHEY, CDR2 SVGAGI. This chain's CDR3 is CASSSQTGWGNSPLHF. CDR3 in DNA: TGTGCCAGCAGTTCACAGACAGGGTGGGGGAATTCACCCCTCCACTTT.

The count of this clone is one. This sequence joins TRBV4-2 and TRBJ2-2; TRBD2 agrees at 13 bases. The length of the CDR3 is 18 residues. Germline-derived CDR1 and CDR2 are LGHNA and YNFKEQ. The V and J ends lost 4 bases and 4 bases, in that order; junction bases with no gene match: 9. CDR3 in amino acids: CASSLGTSGASGTGELFF. The DNA of the CDR3 is TGTGCCAGCAGCCTCGGGACTAGCGGGGCTTCGGGCACCGGGGAGCTGTTTTTT.

This clone was seen more than once but under ten times. This rearrangement joins TRBV29-1 to TRBJ1-1; no clear D. The germline V and J ends were trimmed by 3 bases and 1 base, with 9 bases remaining between them. This CDR3 has 13 residues. The germline V gene encodes CDR1 SQVTM and CDR2 ANQGSEA. The CDR3 region is CSVEKQKNTEAFF. CDR3 DNA sequence: TGCAGCGTTGAGAAACAGAAGAACACTGAAGCTTTCTTT.

This chain links TRBV19 with TRBJ1-5; D not resolved. V was cut by 2 bases and J by 3 bases, with 11 bases left in between. Germline-derived CDR1 and CDR2 are LNHDA and SQIVND (reference sequence). The CDR3 length is 15 residues. The CDR3 DNA is TGTGCCAGTAGTATAAGTCGGCACAACAATCAGCCCCAGCATTTT. Translating gives CASSISRHNNQPQHF.

V and J are TRBV15 and TRBJ1-2; weak D call: TRBD1 (5 bases). This CDR3 region has 15 residues. Per germline, CDR1 LNHNV and CDR2 YYDKDF (reference sequence). With 3 bases removed from V and 2 bases from J, the gap between germline ends came to 13 bases. The CDR3 DNA sequence: TGTGCCACCAGCAGGCCCGACGGGACGAACTATGGCTACACCTTC. It yields the protein CATSRPDGTNYGYTF.

V and J are TRBV15 and TRBJ2-1; perhaps D is TRBD1 or TRBD2 (6 bases each). Trimming pared 9 bases from V and 4 bases from J, leaving 13 bases between. There are 13 residues in the CDR3. The germline V gene encodes CDR1 LNHNV and CDR2 YYDKDF (reference sequence). The CDR3 DNA reads as TGTGCCACGCATAGGGGGGATTACAATGAGCAGTTCTTC. Translating gives CATHRGDYNEQFF.

This clone was seen just once. The chain couples TRBV7-2 to TRBJ1-4; 7 positions match TRBD1. The V gene's germline CDR1 is SGHTA and CDR2 FQGNSA. V was clipped by 5 bases and J by 7 bases; unmatched bases: 19. This CDR3 has 18 amino acids. The CDR3 spells CASSPRQGLLDAGEKLFF. DNA of the CDR3: TGTGCCAGCAGCCCAAGACAGGGTCTACTGGATGCGGGTGAAAAACTGTTTTTT.

This clone was observed a single time. The chain joins TRBV30 to TRBJ2-3; D is possibly TRBD1 (6 bases). Germline V gives CDR1 GTSNPN, CDR2 SVGIG (reference sequence). V was shortened by 2 bases and J by 3 bases, with 12 bases between the two germline ends. The length of the CDR3 is 14 residues. The CDR3 is CAWSSQQGTDTQYF. The CDR3 DNA reads TGTGCCTGGAGTTCCCAACAGGGAACAGATACGCAGTATTTT.

This clone was detected only once. J is TRBJ1-2 and V is TRBV7-8; 7 bases line up with TRBD1. Trimming removed 5 bases from V and 4 bases from J; junction bases left unmatched: 7. This CDR3 contains 14 residues. The germline CDR1 and CDR2 sequences are SGHVS and FQNEAQ. The CDR3 reads CASSPQGGGYGYTF. The DNA for the CDR3 is TGTGCCAGCAGCCCCCAGGGGGGGGGCTATGGCTACACCTTC.

This chain connects TRBV6-4 to TRBJ2-1; D possibly matches TRBD1 or TRBD2 (5 bases each). The V and J ends lost 0 bases and 2 bases respectively, with 5 bases between them. Germline V gene lookup returns CDR1 MRHNA and CDR2 SNTAGT. The CDR3 is 14 residues long. Here the CDR3 reads CASSDSGAYNEQFF. CDR3 nucleotide sequence: TGTGCCAGCAGTGACTCGGGGGCCTACAATGAGCAGTTCTTC.

This chain links TRBV19 with TRBJ2-2, with 9 bases matching TRBD2. This CDR3 region has 17 residues. Per the germline V gene, CDR1 is LNHDA and CDR2 is SQIVND (reference sequence). Losses at the gene ends were 2 bases for V and 2 bases for J; bases not matched to a gene: 6. CDR3 protein: CASSITAGGPNTGELFF. In DNA, the CDR3 is TGTGCCAGTAGTATAACAGCGGGAGGACCCAACACCGGGGAGCTGTTTTTT.

This chain joins TRBV29-1 and TRBJ1-4, with D tentatively TRBD1 (5 bases). The CDR3 covers 13 residues. The germline V and J ends were trimmed by 0 bases and 9 bases, with 11 bases remaining between them. Germline CDR1 and CDR2: SQVTM and ANQGSEA. The CDR3 loop is CSVEERGEKKLFF. DNA for the CDR3: TGCAGCGTTGAAGAAAGGGGAGAGAAAAAACTGTTTTTT.

V and J are TRBV7-3 and TRBJ1-1, with D possibly matching TRBD1 (6 bases). Germline assignment: CDR1 SGHTA and CDR2 FQGTGA. The CDR3 has 15 residues. Trimming took 11 bases from V and 2 from J, leaving 21 bases between them. CDR3 residues: CAWMIWTVGNTEAFF. As DNA, the CDR3 is TGTGCCTGGATGATTTGGACAGTCGGTAACACTGAAGCTTTCTTT.

The rearrangement uses TRBV5-1 and TRBJ2-3, with TRBD2 matching over 7 bases. CDR1 is SGHRS and CDR2 is YFSETQ in the germline V gene. V was clipped by 0 bases and J by 2 bases; unmatched bases: 6. The CDR3 runs 16 residues. The CDR3 bases are TGCGCCAGCAGCTTGGGCTCACTAGCGAACACAGATACGCAGTATTTT. Translated: CASSLGSLANTDTQYF.

This rearrangement joins TRBV28 to TRBJ1-5, with D unresolved. The germline V and J ends were trimmed by 2 bases and 4 bases, with 6 bases remaining between them. The CDR3 covers 13 residues. CDR1 MDHEN and CDR2 SYDVKM come from the germline V gene. The CDR3 loop is CASSLNINQPQHF. The CDR3 DNA sequence: TGTGCCAGCAGTTTAAACATTAATCAGCCCCAGCATTTT.

The chain is built from TRBV4-3 and TRBJ2-1, with D possibly called TRBD1 or TRBD2 (5 bases each). Germline V gene data show CDR1 as LGHNA and CDR2 as YSLEER. The V end was cut by 0 bases, the J end by 6 bases, with 15 bases between. CDR3 length: 16 amino acids. CDR3 protein: CASSQDWGGRGNEQFF. The CDR3 nucleotides read TGCGCCAGCAGCCAAGATTGGGGCGGCCGGGGCAATGAGCAGTTCTTC.

The V call is TRBV7-9, the J call TRBJ2-7, with 10 bases lining up with TRBD1. The trim removed 4 bases at V and 0 bases at J, leaving 3 bases unmatched. Germline V gene sequence: CDR1 SEHNR, CDR2 FQNEAQ (reference sequence). There are 15 residues in the CDR3. The chain's CDR3 is CASSWDRGYSYEQYF. CDR3 in DNA: TGTGCCAGCAGCTGGGACAGGGGATACTCCTACGAGCAGTACTTC.

V and J are TRBV6-5 and TRBJ1-5, with 7 bases matching TRBD1. The CDR3 spans 16 residues. The junction had 8 bases not matched to a gene; V was cut back by 0 bases and J by 6 bases. CDR1 is MNHEY and CDR2 is SVGAGI in the germline V gene. CDR3 in DNA: TGTGCCAGCAGTTACTCGTGGACAGGTTCGCTTCAGCCCCAGCATTTT. This codes for CASSYSWTGSLQPQHF.

This clone was detected many times. This sequence joins TRBV25-1 and TRBJ2-1, with 9 bases that match TRBD2. CDR1 MGHDK and CDR2 SYGVNS come from the germline V gene. This CDR3 has 13 residues. J gave up 0 bases and V 9 bases, and 0 bases lay outside the gene matches. CDR3 sequence (DNA): TGTGCCAGTAGCGGGAGCTCCTACAATGAGCAGTTCTTC. Translation: CASSGSSYNEQFF.

This clone has only a few counts. The V and J genes are TRBV7-3 and TRBJ2-2; 10 bases match TRBD2. The CDR3 contains 16 residues. The V gene's germline CDR1 is SGHTA and CDR2 FQGTGA. The trim removed 5 bases at V and 8 bases at J, leaving 11 bases unmatched. The CDR3 region has the DNA TGTGCCAGCAGCGCTCAACCCGGGACTAGCGCTGGGGAGCTGTTTTTT. It translates to CASSAQPGTSAGELFF.

The chain uses TRBV5-4 and TRBJ2-2; 9 bases are shared with TRBD1. Germline CDR1 and CDR2: SGHNT and YYREEE (reference sequence). V dropped 4 bases and J dropped 7; count of bases not matched to a gene: 8. CDR3 length equals 15 residues. CDR3 DNA sequence: TGTGCCAGCAGCGCACAGGGGGCGCGAAGCGGGGAGCTGTTTTTT. This gives the protein CASSAQGARSGELFF.

The genes are TRBV19 and TRBJ2-2; TRBD2 matches 11 bases. Per germline, CDR1 LNHDA and CDR2 SQIVND (reference sequence). The CDR3 totals 16 residues. With 4 bases clipped from V and 3 bases from J, the junction kept 4 bases outside the gene matches. The CDR3 is CASSTRSGRDTGELFF. In DNA, the CDR3 is TGTGCCAGTAGTACCCGTAGCGGGAGGGACACCGGGGAGCTGTTTTTT.

V gene TRBV19 combines with J gene TRBJ2-2; TRBD2 might be the D (6 bases). The CDR3 has 15 amino acids. The V end lost 8 bases, the J end lost 5 bases, and 18 bases lay between the germline ends. Germline CDR1 LNHDA, CDR2 SQIVND (reference sequence). DNA of the CDR3: TGTGCCAGTTCCCCCGGCGGGATAGGAACCGGGGAGCTGTTTTTT. Protein product: CASSPGGIGTGELFF.

This chain joins TRBV5-4 and TRBJ1-1; no definite D call. Germline CDR1 reads SGHNT; CDR2 reads YYREEE (reference sequence). This CDR3 comprises 14 residues. V was shortened by 2 bases and J by 5 bases, with 13 bases between the two germline ends. The CDR3: CASSFRGLGTEAFF. For the CDR3, the DNA is TGTGCCAGCAGCTTTAGAGGTTTGGGTACTGAAGCTTTCTTT.

J is TRBJ1-4 and V is TRBV29-1; D gene uncertain. Deletions cut 4 bases from V and 4 bases from J, with 13 bases between. The CDR3 covers 14 residues. Germline V gene sequence: CDR1 SQVTM, CDR2 ANQGSEA. CDR3 residues: CSVALGPLNEKLFF. In DNA form, the CDR3 reads TGCAGCGTTGCCTTAGGACCGCTTAATGAAAAACTGTTTTTT. Supplemented by reference TRBV29-1 and TRBJ1-4, the full variable domain reads SAVISQKPSRDICQRGTSLTIQCQVDSQVTMMFWYRQQPGQSLTLIATANQGSEATYESGFVIDKFPISRPNLTFSTLTVSNMSPEDSSIYLCSVALGPLNEKLFFGSGTQLSVL.

The chain couples TRBV6-2 or TRBV6-3 to TRBJ2-7; no clear D. Looked up from germline, CDR1 is MNHEY and CDR2 is SVGEGT. This CDR3 has 14 residues. Trimming removed 2 bases from V and 4 bases from J, with 12 bases in between. CDR3 DNA: TGTGCCAGCAGTTACGTAGCTTCTCTATACGAGCAGTACTTC. It codes for CASSYVASLYEQYF.

This clone was detected a few times. The rearrangement uses TRBV13 and TRBJ1-4; D is possibly TRBD1 (5 bases). This CDR3 is built from 14 residues. Trimming pared 3 bases from V and 6 bases from J, leaving 11 bases between. Germline V gene sequence: CDR1 PRHDT, CDR2 FYEKMQ (reference sequence). DNA for the CDR3: TGTGCCAGCAGCTTCAGGGAGTTCGATGAAAAACTGTTTTTT. It encodes CASSFREFDEKLFF.

V gene TRBV5-8 combines with J gene TRBJ1-1, with a possible D match to TRBD1 (6 bases). Between the trimmed V and J ends, which lost 4 bases and 1 base, there was a span of 14 bases. Germline CDR1 and CDR2: SGHTS and YDEGEE. This CDR3 contains 15 residues. The CDR3 nucleotides are TGTGCCAGCAGCGGAACCGGGACATCGAACACTGAAGCTTTCTTT. Its protein product is CASSGTGTSNTEAFF.

The rearrangement uses TRBV6-4 and TRBJ2-7, with D perhaps TRBD1 or TRBD2 (5 bases each). There are 16 residues in the CDR3. Germline V gene lookup returns CDR1 MRHNA and CDR2 SNTAGT. The V end lost 7 bases, the J end lost 2 bases, and 21 bases lay between the germline ends. CDR3 bases: TGTGCCAGCATGCAGCCCATCAGTCAGGGAGCCTACGAGCAGTACTTC. It yields the protein CASMQPISQGAYEQYF.